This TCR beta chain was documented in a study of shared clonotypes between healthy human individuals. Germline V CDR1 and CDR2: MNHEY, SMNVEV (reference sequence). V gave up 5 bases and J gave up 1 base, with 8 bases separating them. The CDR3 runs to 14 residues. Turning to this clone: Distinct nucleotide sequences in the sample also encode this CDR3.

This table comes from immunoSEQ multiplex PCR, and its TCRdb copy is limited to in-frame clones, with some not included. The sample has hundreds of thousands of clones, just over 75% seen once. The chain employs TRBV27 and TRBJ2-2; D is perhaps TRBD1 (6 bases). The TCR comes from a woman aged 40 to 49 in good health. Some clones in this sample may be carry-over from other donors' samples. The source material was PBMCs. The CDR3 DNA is TGTGCCAGCAGTAGGACAGAGAACACCGGGGAGCTGTTTTTT. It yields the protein CASSRTENTGELFF.